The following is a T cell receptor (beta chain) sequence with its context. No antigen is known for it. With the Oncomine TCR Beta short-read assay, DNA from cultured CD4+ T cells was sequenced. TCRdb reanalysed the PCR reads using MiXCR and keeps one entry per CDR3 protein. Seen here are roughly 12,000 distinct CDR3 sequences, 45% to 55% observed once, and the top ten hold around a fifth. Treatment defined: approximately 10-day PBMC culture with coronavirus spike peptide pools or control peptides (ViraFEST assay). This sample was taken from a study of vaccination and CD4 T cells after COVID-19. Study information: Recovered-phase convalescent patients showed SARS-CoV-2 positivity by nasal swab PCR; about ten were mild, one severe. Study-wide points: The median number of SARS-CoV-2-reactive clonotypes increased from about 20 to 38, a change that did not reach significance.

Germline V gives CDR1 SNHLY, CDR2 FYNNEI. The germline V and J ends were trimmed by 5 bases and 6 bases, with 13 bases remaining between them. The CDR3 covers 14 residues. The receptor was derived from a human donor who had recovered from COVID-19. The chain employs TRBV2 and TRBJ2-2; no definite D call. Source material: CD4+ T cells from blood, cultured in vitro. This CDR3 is CASSPGYQAGELFF. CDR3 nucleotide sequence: TGTGCCAGCAGTCCTGGTTACCAGGCCGGGGAGCTGTTTTTT.